Included here is one T cell receptor beta chain sequence, with context. Its target antigen remains unknown. One base away there is no much larger clone; base qualities are not given. The immunoSEQ Assay, a bias-controlled multiplex PCR, was used to amplify TCRbeta CDR3 regions from genomic DNA. Regarding the original processing steps: Within the assay, amplification of reference gene primers was used to estimate how many nucleated cells each sample contained. Sequence reads were collapsed and filtered to measure the absolute abundance of every unique TCRbeta CDR3 rearrangement. For each sample, productive Simpson clonality was calculated as the square root of Simpson's diversity index across productive rearrangements. The table comes from immuneACCESS by way of TCRdb, which keeps in-frame sequences with V and J called. Part of the clones is missing from these tables; in studies checked, under half for an unresolved V gene and the rest for unknown reasons. D and trimming come from the DNA, and the V and J calls and clone size come from that table. The sample data list a few hundred thousand clones, and about 85% of these were observed just once. The top ten hold around 12% of the sample.

Another Seattle source contributed samples from volunteer blood donors who had recovered from COVID-19. Collaborating institutions collected whole blood in K2EDTA tubes following their own protocols. Collaborator samples were shipped for TCRbeta analysis as frozen whole blood, isolated PBMCs, or DNA extracted from either sample type. The sample comes from a study of blood T cell repertoires in COVID-19 (dated by TCRdb to 2020 to 2021). About the study as a whole: Samples from collaborators originated in the United States, Italy and Spain and spanned both the acute and convalescent phases of COVID-19. The sample metadata nearly always contained a de-identified subject ID, COVID-19 status, age in years and sex. The material from the prospective study consisted of cDNA or gDNA derived from T cells, B-cell-depleted T cells, or PBMCs. The samples were drawn from two sources: the first 160 participants of the ongoing ImmuneRACE study, and 1,254 subjects contributed by 6 global collaborators. Where available, HLA class I and class II types were obtained from metadata supplied by the sample provider rather than from assay-based typing. Subjects who had been exposed to COVID-19, were actively infected with it, or had recovered from it provided the deeply sampled blood TCRbeta repertoires that made up the dataset. The repertoires were made available in a free public database intended to serve as a resource for research on the immune response to SARS-CoV-2. Points the paper makes about the study in general: How much clinical and demographic metadata was included differed by source and by participant, and the metadata was provided uncurated.

Including cysteine and phenylalanine, the CDR3 has 14 amino acids. CDR3 DNA is the only sequence kept; it has 42 bases, read in frame from the first base. The germline V gene (reference sequence) sets CDR1 to MNHEY and CDR2 to SMNVEV. Trimming costs V 4 bases and J 2 bases, and their ends lie 11 bases apart. What was sequenced was peripheral blood. This receptor was identified in a woman aged 18-29 years who had recovered from COVID-19. The chain is made from TRBV27 and TRBJ2-5, and the D gene may be TRBD1, 6 bases matching. The nucleotide sequence is given as TGTGCCAGCAGTTCCGGACAGAAACAAGAGACCCAGTACTTC. This codes for CASSSGQKQETQYF.